The T cell receptor beta chain described here comes from a study of neurological immune-mediated disorders. The table lists this clonotype with many counts. TCRdb used MiXCR to reprocess the 5' RACE reads, holding one entry per CDR3 protein. Among 52,000 or so distinct CDR3 sequences listed, 4% were seen once. V lost 1 base and J lost 5; bases outside the gene matches: 9. The CDR3 runs 15 residues. Germline V gene lookup returns CDR1 DFQATT and CDR2 SNEGSKA (reference sequence). The receptor was derived from a woman between 40 and 50 years old with multiple sclerosis. Sequencing was performed on CD4+ T cells from blood. This sequence joins TRBV20-1 and TRBJ1-2, with TRBD1 matching 8 bases. The CDR3 nucleotides read TGCAGTGCTAGAGGGGGGCCGACAGGGGAATATGGCTACACCTTC. Translation: CSARGGPTGEYGYTF.